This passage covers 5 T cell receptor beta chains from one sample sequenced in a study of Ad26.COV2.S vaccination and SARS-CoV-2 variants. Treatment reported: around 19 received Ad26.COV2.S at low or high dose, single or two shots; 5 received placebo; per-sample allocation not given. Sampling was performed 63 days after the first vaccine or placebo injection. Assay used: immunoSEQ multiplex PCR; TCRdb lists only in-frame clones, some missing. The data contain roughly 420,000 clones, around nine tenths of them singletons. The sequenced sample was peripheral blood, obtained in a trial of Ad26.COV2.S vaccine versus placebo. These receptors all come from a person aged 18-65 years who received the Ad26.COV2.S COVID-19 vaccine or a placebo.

The CDR3 loop is CASSFIQGGSYEQYF. CDR3 coding DNA: TGTGCCAGCAGTTTTATACAGGGCGGATCCTACGAGCAGTACTTC. This chain links TRBV28 with TRBJ2-7; TRBD1 might be the D (6 bases). CDR1 MDHEN and CDR2 SYDVKM come from the germline V gene. V lost 3 bases and J 1 base, leaving 13 bases between the germline ends. The CDR3 totals 15 residues.

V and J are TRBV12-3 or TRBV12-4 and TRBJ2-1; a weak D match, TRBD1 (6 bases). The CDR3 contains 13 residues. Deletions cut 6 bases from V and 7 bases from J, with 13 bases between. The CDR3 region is CASRADRYNEQFF. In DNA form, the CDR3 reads TGTGCCAGCAGGGCCGACAGGTATAATGAGCAGTTCTTC.

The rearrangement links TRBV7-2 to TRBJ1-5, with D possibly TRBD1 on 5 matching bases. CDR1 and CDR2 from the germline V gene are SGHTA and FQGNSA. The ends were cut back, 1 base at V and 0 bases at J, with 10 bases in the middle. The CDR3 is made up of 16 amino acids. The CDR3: CASSLVGTHSNQPQHF. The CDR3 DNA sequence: TGTGCCAGCAGCTTAGTAGGGACCCATAGCAATCAGCCCCAGCATTTT.

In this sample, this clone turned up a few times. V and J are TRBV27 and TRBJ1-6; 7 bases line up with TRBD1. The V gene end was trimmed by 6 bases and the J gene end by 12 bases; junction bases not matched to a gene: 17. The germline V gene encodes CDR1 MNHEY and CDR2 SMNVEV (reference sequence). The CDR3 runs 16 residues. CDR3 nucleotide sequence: TGTGCCAGCAGCGCGATCCAAAAGGACAGGACTTTACCCCTCCACTTT. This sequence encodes CASSAIQKDRTLPLHF.

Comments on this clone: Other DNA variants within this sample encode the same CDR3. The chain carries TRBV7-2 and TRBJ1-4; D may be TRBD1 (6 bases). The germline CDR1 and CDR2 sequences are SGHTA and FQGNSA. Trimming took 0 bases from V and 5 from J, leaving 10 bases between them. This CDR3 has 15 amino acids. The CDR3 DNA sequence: TGTGCCAGCAGCTTAGCCGGGGGGGCAAATGAAAAACTGTTTTTT. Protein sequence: CASSLAGGANEKLFF. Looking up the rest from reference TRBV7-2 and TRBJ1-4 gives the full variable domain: GAGVSQSPSNKVTEKGKDVELRCDPISGHTALYWYRQSLGQGLEFLIYFQGNSAPDKSGLPSDRFSAERTGGSVSTLTIQRTQQEDSAVYLCASSLAGGANEKLFFGSGTQLSVL.